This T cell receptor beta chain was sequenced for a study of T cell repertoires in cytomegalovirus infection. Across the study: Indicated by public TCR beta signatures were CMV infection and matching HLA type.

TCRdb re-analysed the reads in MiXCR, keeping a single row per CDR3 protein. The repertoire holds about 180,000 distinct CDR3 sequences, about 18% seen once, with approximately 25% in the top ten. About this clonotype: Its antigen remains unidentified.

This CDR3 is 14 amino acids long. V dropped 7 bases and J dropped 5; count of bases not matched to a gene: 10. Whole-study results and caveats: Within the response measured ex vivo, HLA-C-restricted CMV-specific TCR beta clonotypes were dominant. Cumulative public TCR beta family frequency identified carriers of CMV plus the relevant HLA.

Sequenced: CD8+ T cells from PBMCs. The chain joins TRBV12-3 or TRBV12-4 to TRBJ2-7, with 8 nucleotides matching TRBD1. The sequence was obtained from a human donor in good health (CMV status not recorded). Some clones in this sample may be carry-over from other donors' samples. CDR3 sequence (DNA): TGTGCCAGCACCCCAACCGGGACAGGTAACGAGCAGTACTTC. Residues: CASTPTGTGNEQYF.